Only one count was recorded for the clone carrying this T cell receptor beta chain. Thawed, overnight-rested PBMC were stained with GMM-loaded CD1B tetramer, viability dye and anti-CD3, then sorted. C32 glucose monomycolate from Rhodococcus equi was loaded onto the CD1B tetramers. Tetramer-sorted PBMC had been CD14 monocyte-depleted before freezing. The data are from a study of T cells in tuberculosis. At the level of the study: CD1B tetramers identified T cells specific for mycobacterial lipid GMM.

Sequenced by immunoSEQ multiplex PCR; TCRdb stores in-frame clones only, minus some. The repertoire holds 55,000 to 60,000 clones, with approximately 86% as singletons. The V gene's germline CDR1 is SGHTA and CDR2 FQGTGA. V was trimmed by 2 bases and J by 5 bases, leaving 10 bases between them. CDR3 length equals 15 residues. The V call is TRBV7-3, the J call TRBJ1-6, with D maybe TRBD1 (6 bases). The sequencing input was CD1b-GMM tetramer-negative cells sorted from PBMCs. The sequence was collected from an adult woman with latent tuberculosis. The CDR3 DNA is TGTGCCAGCAGCTTACAAGGGGGTAATAATTCACCCCTCCACTTT. Its protein product is CASSLQGGNNSPLHF. The variable domain in full, completed from reference TRBV7-3 and TRBJ1-6, reads GAGVSQTPSNKVTEKGKYVELRCDPISGHTALYWYRQSLGQGPEFLIYFQGTGAADDSGLPNDRFFAVRPEGSVSTLKIQRTERGDSAVYLCASSLQGGNNSPLHFGNGTRLTVT.